This TCR beta chain originates from a study of PD-L1 blockade in urothelial cancer. Study-level background: Before enrollment, 0 to 3 chemotherapy regimens had been given to patients. Findings and limits, study-wide: Durable-benefit patients had greater expansion of tumor-associated blood clones at 3 weeks.

Remarks on this clone: Its antigen is not known.

The CDR3 extends over 14 amino acids. Trimming pared 6 bases from V and 1 base from J, leaving 12 bases between. Looked up from germline, CDR1 is LNHDA and CDR2 is SQIVND (reference sequence). Profiling relied on immunoSEQ multiplex PCR, and the TCRdb table lists in-frame clones only, not all of them. This table has around 100,000 clones, roughly 84% appearing once. Metastatic or locally advanced urothelial carcinoma was present in the patients. Per-patient samples, pretreatment and on-treatment, numbered 1 to 8. The chain links TRBV19 to TRBJ1-1; a possible D gene is TRBD1 (5 bases). The TCR originated in a middle-aged man with urothelial cancer. The source material was PBMCs, sampled around atezolizumab (anti-PD-L1) treatment. The CDR3 sequence: CASRLDNSNTEAFF. The CDR3 DNA sequence: TGTGCCAGTAGACTGGACAACTCGAACACTGAAGCTTTCTTT.